A selection of T cell receptor beta chains follows, all from one sample in a study of blood T cell repertoires in COVID-19. The repertoire was sequenced with immunoSEQ multiplex PCR; TCRdb's copy has only in-frame clones and lacks some. There are about 190,000 clones in the sample; around 85% occur only once, and roughly 3% lies in the top ten. Sample: PBMCs or T cells enriched from blood (not recorded which). These receptors came from a woman younger than 45 who had recovered from COVID-19. Both conserved end residues are part of each CDR3. Fields, in order: J gene, clone size, V gene, D gene, CDR3 protein, CDR3 DNA. D genes are given only for firm matches. Clone size is stated in some rows and not others, as once, few, many or a class when expanded.

TRBJ1-1 | . | TRBV5-1 | . | CASSSQPDDMNTEAFF | TGCGCCAGCAGCTCTCAACCAGACGACATGAACACTGAAGCTTTCTTT
TRBJ1-5 | few | TRBV7-9 | TRBD1 | CASSRDSDQPQHF | TGTGCCAGCAGCCGGGACAGTGATCAGCCCCAGCATTTT
TRBJ2-3 | once | TRBV5-4 | TRBD2 | CASSFLGTSGPRTDTQYF | TGTGCCAGCAGCTTCCTAGGGACTAGCGGGCCCCGCACAGATACGCAGTATTTT
TRBJ2-5 | . | TRBV10-2 | TRBD1 | CASTGGETQYF | TGCGCCAGCACAGGGGGAGAGACCCAGTACTTC
TRBJ1-3 | once | TRBV28 | TRBD1 | CATLHEAQGANTIYF | TGTGCCACCCTACATGAGGCACAGGGGGCAAACACCATATATTTT
TRBJ2-1 | few | TRBV2 | TRBD2 | CASLKAGVRNEQFF | TGTGCCAGCCTAAAGGCGGGGGTCCGGAATGAGCAGTTCTTC
TRBJ2-3 | . | TRBV6-6 | . | CASSYSMAGYFDTQYF | TGTGCCAGCAGTTACTCGATGGCAGGGTATTTTGATACGCAGTATTTT
TRBJ1-4 | many | TRBV10-3 | TRBD1 | CAISAAGTGDQRDEKLFF | TGTGCCATCAGTGCAGCCGGGACAGGGGATCAACGGGATGAAAAACTGTTTTTT
TRBJ2-1 | . | TRBV5-1 | . | CASSSSDSSYNEQFF | TGCGCCAGCAGCTCGTCGGACAGCTCCTACAATGAGCAGTTCTTC
TRBJ2-5 | . | TRBV28 | . | CATIAGTHLGGTQYF | TGTGCCACCATTGCCGGGACACACCTTGGGGGGACCCAGTACTTC
TRBJ1-4 | once | TRBV2 | . | CATGTHSNEKLFF | TGTGCCACCGGGACTCACTCTAATGAAAAACTGTTTTTT
TRBJ2-4 | . | TRBV7-2 | TRBD2 | CASSNIRTSGKNIQYF | TGTGCCAGCAGCAACATCCGGACTAGCGGCAAAAACATTCAGTACTTC
TRBJ1-4 | . | TRBV19 | . | CASSARDSVAKLFF | TGTGCCAGTAGCGCAAGGGACTCCGTCGCGAAACTGTTTTTT
TRBJ1-2 | once | TRBV28 | . | CASSQNRVQGYGYTF | TGTGCCAGCAGTCAGAACAGGGTTCAAGGGTATGGCTACACCTTC
TRBJ1-2 | few | TRBV15 | . | CATSRDPGGTYGYTF | TGTGCCACCAGCAGAGATCCGGGAGGGACGTATGGCTACACCTTC
TRBJ1-3 | . | TRBV5-8 | . | CASSSHNRPGNTIYF | TGTGCCAGCAGCTCTCATAACAGACCTGGAAACACCATATATTTT
TRBJ2-5 | . | TRBV5-4 | TRBD2 | CASSLGLAGGEETQYF | TGTGCCAGCAGCTTGGGTCTAGCGGGGGGGGAGGAGACCCAGTACTTC
TRBJ1-1 | . | TRBV2 | . | CASPRDTEAFF | TGTGCCAGCCCTCGGGACACTGAAGCTTTCTTT
TRBJ1-4 | . | TRBV5-4 | . | CASSLGQETNEKLFF | TGTGCCAGCAGCCTTGGCCAGGAAACTAATGAAAAACTGTTTTTT
TRBJ1-5 | . | TRBV7-2 | . | CASSLISGRWSNQPQHF | TGTGCCAGCAGCTTAATTTCCGGGAGGTGGAGCAATCAGCCCCAGCATTTT
TRBJ2-2 | . | TRBV19 | TRBD1 | CAAQGQVNTGELFF | TGTGCCGCACAGGGACAGGTGAACACCGGGGAGCTGTTTTTT
TRBJ1-1 | . | TRBV5-1 | . | CASPTGRDMNTEAFF | TGCGCCAGCCCCACCGGACGGGACATGAACACTGAAGCTTTCTTT